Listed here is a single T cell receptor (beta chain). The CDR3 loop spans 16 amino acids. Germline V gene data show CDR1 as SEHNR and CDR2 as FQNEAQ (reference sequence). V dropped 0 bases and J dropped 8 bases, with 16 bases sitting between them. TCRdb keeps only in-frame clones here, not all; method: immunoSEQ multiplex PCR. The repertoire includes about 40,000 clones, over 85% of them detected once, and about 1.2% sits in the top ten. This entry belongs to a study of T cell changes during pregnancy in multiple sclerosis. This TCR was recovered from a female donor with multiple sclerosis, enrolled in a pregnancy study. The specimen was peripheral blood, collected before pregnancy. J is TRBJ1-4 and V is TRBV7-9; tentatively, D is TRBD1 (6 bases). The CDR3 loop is CASSLASGRGEEKLFF. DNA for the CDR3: TGTGCCAGCAGCTTAGCGTCAGGCAGGGGCGAGGAAAAACTGTTTTTT.